This paragraph reports one T cell receptor (beta chain). Libraries were prepared by immunoSEQ multiplex PCR; TCRdb keeps only in-frame clonotypes and omits some of them. The table includes roughly 660,000 clones, 90% detected once. CD8 memory cells included CD45RO+ cells plus CCR7-negative CD45RA+ TemRA cells. This specimen belongs to a study of shared clonotypes between healthy human individuals. Unmatched junction bases numbered 4, after V lost 3 bases and J lost 8 bases. Germline CDR1 LGHNA, CDR2 YSLEER. The CDR3 length is 14 residues. The origin of this receptor is a man younger than 35 in good health. Some clones in this sample may be carry-over from other donors' samples. This chain joins TRBV4-3 and TRBJ1-4, with 9 bases identical to TRBD1. The sequenced material came from memory CD8+ T cells from PBMCs. The subset denotes: CD45RO+ cells pooled with CCR7-negative TemRA cells. CDR3 coding DNA: TGCGCCAGCAGCCACGGGACAGGGAACGAAAAACTGTTTTTT. It encodes CASSHGTGNEKLFF.